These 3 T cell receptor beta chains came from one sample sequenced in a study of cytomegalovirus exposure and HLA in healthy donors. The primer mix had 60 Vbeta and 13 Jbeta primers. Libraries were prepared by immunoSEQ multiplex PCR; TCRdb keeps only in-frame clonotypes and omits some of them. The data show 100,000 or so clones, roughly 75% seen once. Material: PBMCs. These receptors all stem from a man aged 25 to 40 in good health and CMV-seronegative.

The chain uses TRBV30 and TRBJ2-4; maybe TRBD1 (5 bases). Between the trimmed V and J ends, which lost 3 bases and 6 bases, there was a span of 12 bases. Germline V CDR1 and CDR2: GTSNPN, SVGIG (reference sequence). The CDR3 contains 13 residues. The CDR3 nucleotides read TGTGCCTGGAGCCGGACACGGAGAAACATTCAGTACTTC. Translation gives CAWSRTRRNIQYF.

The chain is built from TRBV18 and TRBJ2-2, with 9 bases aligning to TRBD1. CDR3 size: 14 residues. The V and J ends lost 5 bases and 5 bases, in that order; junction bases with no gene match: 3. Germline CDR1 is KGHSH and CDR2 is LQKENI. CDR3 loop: CASSSGQGTGELFF. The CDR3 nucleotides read TGTGCCAGCTCATCGGGACAGGGTACCGGGGAGCTGTTTTTT.

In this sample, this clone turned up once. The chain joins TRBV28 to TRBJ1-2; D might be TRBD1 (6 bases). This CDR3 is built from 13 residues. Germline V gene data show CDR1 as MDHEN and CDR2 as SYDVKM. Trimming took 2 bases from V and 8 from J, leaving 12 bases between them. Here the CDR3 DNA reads TGTGCCAGCAGTTTACCCCACAGGGAGGGCTACACCTTC. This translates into CASSLPHREGYTF.